This T cell receptor (beta chain) was found in a study of blood T cells in healthy people across ages. The study's findings and limits: Since the PBMCs were unsorted, naive and antigen-experienced cells could not be conclusively compared. When set beside aged donors, long-lived donors presented more naive CD4+ cells and higher diversity.

The use of a sample-barcoded 5' primer and a J-beta primer mix characterized a second PCR of about 7 to 12 cycles. Each cDNA molecule, via a template-switch adaptor with 12 random nucleotides, was tagged. MiXCR was run by TCRdb on the 5' RACE reads, yielding one entry per CDR3 protein. The table records around 970,000 distinct CDR3 sequences, approximately 50% of them present only once. A remark on this clonotype: Its antigen is unidentified.

About 10 milliliters of peripheral blood were drawn from each donor into EDTA-treated tubes. V shed 4 bases and J 4 bases; nucleotides not matched to a gene: 6. The CDR3 consists of 14 residues. Germline V CDR1 and CDR2: SEHNR, FQNEAQ (reference sequence). Sequencing input: blood. The rearrangement joins TRBV7-9 to TRBJ1-1; 7 bases map to TRBD1. This TCR came from a woman in her sixties or seventies in good health. The CDR3 loop reads CASSSPGTATEAFF. The CDR3, as DNA: TGTGCCAGCAGCTCCCCCGGGACAGCCACTGAAGCTTTCTTT. The whole variable domain, filled in from reference TRBV7-9 and TRBJ1-1, reads DTGVSQNPRHKITKRGQNVTFRCDPISEHNRLYWYRQTLGQGPEFLTYFQNEAQLEKSRLLSDRFSAERPKGSFSTLEIQRTEQGDSAMYLCASSSPGTATEAFFGQGTRLTVV.